The rows below give T cell receptor beta chains drawn from one sample of a study of T cells after yellow fever vaccination. TCRdb recomputed calls from the 5' RACE reads with MiXCR, one row per CDR3 protein. The table includes under 300,000 distinct CDR3 sequences, around 7% detected once. Sequenced here: CD4+ T cells sorted from PBMCs, sampled 15 days after the yellow fever booster vaccination. These receptors were obtained from a man aged 25 to 40 who received the YFV17D yellow fever vaccine. CDR3s include the opening cysteine and the closing phenylalanine or tryptophan. The D gene is left open where the match is weak. A row's size may be missing; if present it is once, few, many or a size class.

>14|TRBJ2-3|.|TRBV7-2|.
TGTGCCAGCAGCTTAGATGTCTACACAGATACGCAGTATTTT
CASSLDVYTDTQYF
>15|TRBJ2-7|TRBD2|TRBV6-5|many
TGTGCCAGCAGGGGGAAAGGACTAGCGGGAGCCGAGCAGTACTTC
CASRGKGLAGAEQYF
>15|TRBJ2-3|TRBD1|TRBV19|few
TGTGCCAGTAGTATATCCCAGGGGGCCCCAGATACGCAGTATTTT
CASSISQGAPDTQYF
>14|TRBJ2-3|.|TRBV30|many
TGTGCCTGGAGTGCGGAATCTAGCACAGATACGCAGTATTTT
CAWSAESSTDTQYF
>14|TRBJ2-4|.|TRBV11-2|.
TGTGCCAGCAGCTTTGACCCCGGAAGGGGCATTCAGTACTTC
CASSFDPGRGIQYF
>14|TRBJ1-3|.|TRBV29-1|.
TGCAGCGTTCACGACAGGCGCTCTGGAAACACCATATATTTT
CSVHDRRSGNTIYF
>15|TRBJ1-2|.|TRBV4-3|.
TGCGCCAGCAGCCAAGGTCTTAACGTCCTCTATGGCTACACCTTC
CASSQGLNVLYGYTF
>13|TRBJ2-3|.|TRBV6-6|.
TGTGCCAGCCGGACCCTGAGTGCAGATACGCAGTATTTT
CASRTLSADTQYF
>18|TRBJ2-5|.|TRBV21-1|many
TGTGCCAGCAGCACCCGCGCGGCGGGAGGGATTCTCCAAGAGACCCAGTACTTC
CASSTRAAGGILQETQYF
>15|TRBJ2-1|.|TRBV12-3/TRBV12-4|few
TGTGCCAGCAGTGTGAGAAGAAGCTCCTACAATGAGCAGTTCTTC
CASSVRRSSYNEQFF
>14|TRBJ2-1|.|TRBV12-3/TRBV12-4|.
TGTGCCAGCAGCCGGACTGAATTATACGATGAGCAGTTCTTC
CASSRTELYDEQFF
>16|TRBJ2-5|.|TRBV7-2|.
TGTGCCAGCAGCTTAGTTCGGGGACACGGGAAAGAGACCCAGTACTTC
CASSLVRGHGKETQYF
>16|TRBJ2-1|TRBD2|TRBV10-2|many
TGCGCCAGCAGGCCGCCCACTAGCGGGAGAGTCAATGAGCAGTTCTTC
CASRPPTSGRVNEQFF
>12|TRBJ2-3|.|TRBV10-3|many
TGTGCCATCGGACAGAACACAGATACGCAGTATTTT
CAIGQNTDTQYF
>12|TRBJ2-5|.|TRBV5-1|few
TGCGCCAGCACGGAAAAGTGGGAGACCCAGTACTTC
CASTEKWETQYF
>13|TRBJ2-7|TRBD2|TRBV6-2/TRBV6-3|.
TGTGCCAGCAGTCAACCGGGACTAGCTATGCAGTACTTC
CASSQPGLAMQYF
>14|TRBJ2-5|.|TRBV12-3/TRBV12-4|many
TGTGCCAGCAGTTTGGGGGGGGCCAGGGGGACCCAGTACTTC
CASSLGGARGTQYF
>14|TRBJ1-5|TRBD1|TRBV20-1|.
TGCAGTGCGAGGGTCCCAGGGGGCTATCAGCCCCAGCATTTT
CSARVPGGYQPQHF
>16|TRBJ2-7|.|TRBV5-6|few
TGTGCCAGCAGCTTGGAGGTTAGCGGTTTTCCCTACGAGCAGTACTTC
CASSLEVSGFPYEQYF
>13|TRBJ2-1|.|TRBV6-5|few
TGTGCCAGCAGTTTTGGTCAGTACAATGAGCAGTTCTTC
CASSFGQYNEQFF
>15|TRBJ1-2|.|TRBV30|.
TGTGCCTGGACCCTTGTTGGCCCGGCTAACTATGGCTACACCTTC
CAWTLVGPANYGYTF
>13|TRBJ2-3|.|TRBV3-1|few
TGTGCCAGCGTCGTCTTGGCTAGGGATACGCAGTATTTT
CASVVLARDTQYF
>15|TRBJ2-2|.|TRBV4-3|.
TGCGCCAGCAGCCAACTGGTGGCGGACACCGGGGAGCTGTTTTTT
CASSQLVADTGELFF
>17|TRBJ2-6|.|TRBV10-3|.
TGTGCCATCAGGGGGGGGCAGGGGAGTAACGGGGCCAACGTCCTGACTTTC
CAIRGGQGSNGANVLTF
>12|TRBJ1-1|.|TRBV5-8|many
TGTGCCAGCAGCTTGCAAGTCACTGAAGCTTTCTTT
CASSLQVTEAFF
>19|TRBJ2-2|TRBD2|TRBV24-1|.
TGTGCCACCAGTGATTCGGCGGGACTAGCGGGAGTCAACACCGGGGAGCTGTTTTTT
CATSDSAGLAGVNTGELFF
>15|TRBJ2-7|.|TRBV12-3/TRBV12-4|.
TGTGCCAGCAGTGATCGTACAGACCTAAGCTACGAGCAGTACTTC
CASSDRTDLSYEQYF
>18|TRBJ2-1|TRBD2|TRBV14|many
TGTGCCAGCAGCCCCCTCTTTACAGCGGGAGGGATCAGCAATGAGCAGTTCTTC
CASSPLFTAGGISNEQFF
>16|TRBJ2-1|.|TRBV7-4|.
TGTGCCAGCAGCTTAGTGTCTAGCGAGCCCTACAATGAGCAGTTCTTC
CASSLVSSEPYNEQFF
>15|TRBJ2-7|TRBD1|TRBV5-1|many
TGCGCCAGCAGCATCCGGGACAGGGGTGTCTACGAGCAGTACTTC
CASSIRDRGVYEQYF
>18|TRBJ2-2|TRBD2|TRBV18|many
TGTGCCAGCTCACTTCGCGGGACTAGCGCAACGAACACCGGGGAGCTGTTTTTT
CASSLRGTSATNTGELFF
>14|TRBJ2-5|.|TRBV5-1|.
TGCGCCAGCAGCCCGGCGCGGACTGGAGAGACCCAGTACTTC
CASSPARTGETQYF
>14|TRBJ2-1|.|TRBV5-6|many
TGTGCCAGCAGCTTGGACAGGAAATACAATGAGCAGTTCTTC
CASSLDRKYNEQFF
>14|TRBJ2-5|.|TRBV25-1|few
TGTGCCAGCATGAGCCCCCTGGCGGGGGAGACCCAGTACTTC
CASMSPLAGETQYF
>16|TRBJ2-5|.|TRBV15|many
TGTGCCACCAGCAGAGATCGAGCCACTTTGGGCGAGACCCAGTACTTC
CATSRDRATLGETQYF
>17|TRBJ2-1|.|TRBV5-1|.
TGCGCCAGCAGCTTGACCCTTGTTAGTAGCCTCCACAATGAGCAGTTCTTC
CASSLTLVSSLHNEQFF
>16|TRBJ2-3|TRBD2|TRBV20-1|many
TGCAGTGCTAGAGATGGGGCACTAGCGAGCACAGATACGCAGTATTTT
CSARDGALASTDTQYF
>13|TRBJ2-5|TRBD2|TRBV7-7|.
TGTGCCGCGGGGGACCATCATTCTGTGACCCAGTACTTC
CAAGDHHSVTQYF
>14|TRBJ2-3|.|TRBV5-5|many
TGTGCCAGCAGGCCGGGACTCCGGCCAGATACGCAGTATTTT
CASRPGLRPDTQYF
>15|TRBJ2-1|.|TRBV5-1|many
TGCGCCAGCAGGAACCGGGTTAGCTCCTACAATGAGCAGTTCTTC
CASRNRVSSYNEQFF
>14|TRBJ2-3|.|TRBV6-5|.
TGTGCCAGCAGTTACTCGCATTCATCAGATACGCAGTATTTT
CASSYSHSSDTQYF
>14|TRBJ2-3|TRBD2|TRBV10-3|few
TGTGCCATCAGGGGGACTAGCGGGAGGGATACGCAGTATTTT
CAIRGTSGRDTQYF
>13|TRBJ2-4|.|TRBV20-1|.
TGCAGTGCTTCGGTGGGGGCCAAAAACATTCAGTACTTC
CSASVGAKNIQYF
>15|TRBJ2-3|.|TRBV5-1|few
TGCGCCAGCAGCGTACAGCTACCTCCCACAGATACGCAGTATTTT
CASSVQLPPTDTQYF
>15|TRBJ1-1|TRBD1|TRBV4-1|.
TGCGCCAGCAGCCATGCGGACAGGGATTTTTCTGAAGCTTTCTTT
CASSHADRDFSEAFF
>13|TRBJ1-5|TRBD1|TRBV7-9|.
TGTGCCAGCGCGGGGACAGGGAATCAGCCCCAGCATTTT
CASAGTGNQPQHF
>15|TRBJ2-2|.|TRBV18|few
TGTGCCAGCTCACCACGGCGGGATGGACCCGGGGAGCTGTTTTTT
CASSPRRDGPGELFF
>14|TRBJ1-1|.|TRBV7-3|.
TGTGCCAGCAGCTTATACAGGGTAGGCACTGAAGCTTTCTTT
CASSLYRVGTEAFF
>15|TRBJ2-2|TRBD2|TRBV7-2|.
TGTGCCAGCAGCCCGACTAGCGGGAGGGCCGGGGAGCTGTTTTTT
CASSPTSGRAGELFF
>13|TRBJ2-7|.|TRBV5-1|many
TGCGCCAGCAGCTCTCCCGGGAATTACGAGCAGTACTTC
CASSSPGNYEQYF
>14|TRBJ2-2|.|TRBV9|few
TGTGCCAGCAGCGGACAGCGGACGACCGGGGAGCTGTTTTTT
CASSGQRTTGELFF
>15|TRBJ1-1|TRBD1|TRBV6-5|many
TGTGCCAGCAGTTACTCAGGGACAGGGTACGGTGAAGCTTTCTTT
CASSYSGTGYGEAFF
>12|TRBJ2-5|.|TRBV6-6|many
TGTGCCAGCAGTTGGGGGAGGGAGACCCAGTACTTC
CASSWGRETQYF
>14|TRBJ2-7|.|TRBV7-2|.
TGTGCCAGCAGCTTAGAAGTTCTAAGGGTCGAGCAGTACTTC
CASSLEVLRVEQYF
>14|TRBJ1-5|TRBD1|TRBV19|many
TGTGCCAGTGACGTGACAGGGTTGGATCAGCCCCAGCATTTT
CASDVTGLDQPQHF
>15|TRBJ2-1|.|TRBV3-1|many
TGTGCCAGCAGCCAAGAGCTAGGGGGGGGCAATGAGCAGTTCTTC
CASSQELGGGNEQFF
>14|TRBJ2-1|.|TRBV3-1|few
TGTGCCAGCAGCCAAGAGGGGCGGTCCGGTGAGCAGTTCTTC
CASSQEGRSGEQFF
>13|TRBJ2-5|.|TRBV5-1|few
TGCGCCAGCAGCTTTCCGGGGGAAGAGACCCAGTACTTC
CASSFPGEETQYF
>13|TRBJ2-3|.|TRBV6-5|many
TGTGCCAGCAGTTTGCTTAGCACAGATACGCAGTATTTT
CASSLLSTDTQYF
>19|TRBJ2-6|.|TRBV21-1|many
TGTGCCAGCAGCAAAATGGGGGACCTTCGAGTATCCGGGGCCAACGTCCTGACTTTC
CASSKMGDLRVSGANVLTF